Presented here are 26 T cell receptor beta chains from one specimen sequenced in a study of cytomegalovirus exposure and HLA in healthy donors. In the PCR, 60 Vbeta and 13 Jbeta primers were used. Data came from immunoSEQ multiplex PCR; TCRdb stores just in-frame clones and leaves some out. The table shows tens of thousands of clones, with almost 75% occurring only once. Sequenced: PBMCs. These receptors all come from a man in his fifties or sixties in good health and CMV-seronegative.

The chain combines TRBV7-9 with TRBJ2-1; 7 positions match TRBD2. V lost 3 bases, J lost 5 bases, and 16 bases stayed unmatched. There are 18 residues in the CDR3. Germline loops: CDR1 SEHNR, CDR2 FQNEAQ (reference sequence). The CDR3 DNA is TGTGCCAGCAGCTTTACCCCAGCGGGGAGGGAATGGAACAATGAGCAGTTCTTC. It yields the protein CASSFTPAGREWNNEQFF.

This clone has a single count. The gene calls are TRBV7-9 and TRBJ1-2; TRBD1 is a possible D gene (6 bases). V lost 7 bases to trimming and J lost 1 base, with 13 bases between them. The CDR3 length is 14 residues. CDR1 SEHNR and CDR2 FQNEAQ come from the germline V gene (reference sequence). CDR3 bases: TGTGCCAGCACCGGTGTCAGGGGTAACTATGGCTACACCTTC. This gives the protein CASTGVRGNYGYTF.

This clone was recorded once. The gene calls are TRBV6-1 and TRBJ2-5; tentative D call: TRBD2 (6 bases). From germline, CDR1 is MNHNS and CDR2 SASEGT. There are 14 residues in the CDR3. V was clipped by 1 base and J by 4 bases, with 10 bases between them. CDR3 nucleotide sequence: TGTGCCAGCAGTGAAGTGTGGGGACTAGAGACCCAGTACTTC. This encodes CASSEVWGLETQYF.

This chain links TRBV10-3 with TRBJ2-1; 8 bases are shared with TRBD1. Looked up from germline, CDR1 is ENHRY and CDR2 is SYGVKD. V shed 10 bases, J shed 5 bases, and the junction held 10 bases outside the gene matches. This CDR3 region has 14 residues. The DNA for the CDR3 is TGTGCCAGCCGCCGGGACAGGAGAAACAATGAGCAGTTCTTC. Its translation is CASRRDRRNNEQFF.

V usage is TRBV19 and J usage is TRBJ1-6; D is perhaps TRBD1 (6 bases). With 3 bases removed from V and 8 bases from J, the gap between germline ends came to 14 bases. The CDR3 loop spans 15 amino acids. CDR1 and CDR2 (germline): LNHDA, SQIVND (reference sequence). The CDR3 nucleotides are TGTGCCAGTAGTATTCAGGGGTCTGGGGATTCACCCCTCCACTTT. Amino acids: CASSIQGSGDSPLHF.

This clone has only one observation. The V gene is TRBV5-1, the J gene TRBJ2-7; tentatively, D is TRBD1 (6 bases). Trimming stripped 0 bases from V and 4 bases from J, with 17 bases between. Germline CDR1 and CDR2: SGHRS and YFSETQ. The CDR3 covers 16 residues. The CDR3 spells CASSLVLGGTSYEQYF. As DNA, the CDR3 is TGCGCCAGCAGCTTGGTGTTAGGGGGAACGTCTTACGAGCAGTACTTC.

The rearrangement links TRBV27 to TRBJ1-5, with 7 bases lining up with TRBD1. In germline, CDR1 is MNHEY, CDR2 SMNVEV (reference sequence). J gave up 2 bases and V 1 base, and 8 bases lay outside the gene matches. The CDR3 is 17 amino acids. The CDR3 nucleotides are TGTGCCAGCAGTTTATTCGGGGCGCAGGGGGGCAATCAGCCCCAGCATTTT. It encodes CASSLFGAQGGNQPQHF.

This chain links TRBV18 with TRBJ2-6; a weak D match, TRBD2 (5 bases). CDR1 is KGHSH, CDR2 LQKENI, per germline. V gave up 1 base and J gave up 0 bases, with 7 bases separating them. This CDR3 has 16 amino acids. Here the CDR3 reads CASSPRAGSGANVLTF. Here the CDR3 DNA reads TGTGCCAGCTCACCACGGGCGGGCTCTGGGGCCAACGTCCTGACTTTC. The full variable domain, its missing parts supplied by reference TRBV18 and TRBJ2-6, is NAGVMQNPRHLVRRRGQEARLRCSPMKGHSHVYWYRQLPEEGLKFMVYLQKENIIDESGMPKERFSAEFPKEGPSILRIQQVVRGDSAAYFCASSPRAGSGANVLTFGAGSRLTVL.

The CDR3 spells CASSPYGTSGGTGELFF. The CDR3 region has the DNA TGCGCCAGCAGCCCCTACGGGACTAGCGGGGGGACCGGGGAGCTGTTTTTT. This chain connects TRBV5-1 to TRBJ2-2, with 15 bases fitting TRBD2. In germline, CDR1 is SGHRS, CDR2 YFSETQ. The trim removed 4 bases at V and 5 bases at J, leaving 6 bases unmatched. The CDR3 length is 17 residues.

The chain carries TRBV5-1 and TRBJ2-3; 8 nucleotides line up with TRBD2. J gave up 6 bases and V 4 bases, and 7 bases lay outside the gene matches. The CDR3 has 14 amino acids. CDR1 is SGHRS, CDR2 YFSETQ, per germline. The CDR3 here is CASSVPGGADTQYF. The CDR3 nucleotides read TGCGCCAGCAGCGTTCCCGGGGGGGCGGATACGCAGTATTTT.

This clone was detected only once. The chain links TRBV10-1 to TRBJ2-1; D not resolved. The CDR3 is 13 amino acids. Trimming removed 0 bases from V and 6 bases from J, with 6 bases in between. Germline-derived CDR1 and CDR2 are WNHNN and SYGVQD (reference sequence). The CDR3 nucleotides read TGCGCCAGCAGTGAGTCCAGCGTCAATGAGCAGTTCTTC. Amino acids: CASSESSVNEQFF.

The chain is built from TRBV7-8 and TRBJ2-7; no firm D call. The CDR3 is 15 amino acids. Per germline, CDR1 SGHVS and CDR2 FQNEAQ. V was cut by 5 bases and J by 1 base, with 15 bases left in between. CDR3 DNA sequence: TGTGCCAGCAGCCCCCCCTTTGGCAGGTCCTACGAGCAGTACTTC. It codes for CASSPPFGRSYEQYF.

This sequence joins TRBV19 and TRBJ1-6; a possible D gene is TRBD1 (6 bases). The CDR3 sequence is 16 residues long. The V gene lost 7 bases and the J gene lost 7 bases, with 20 bases spanning the gap. Germline values: CDR1 LNHDA, CDR2 SQIVND (reference sequence). The CDR3 is CASNQGFSGINSPLHF. The CDR3, as DNA: TGTGCCAGTAACCAGGGGTTTTCGGGTATAAATTCACCCCTCCACTTT.

V is TRBV7-9 and J is TRBJ1-2; possible D gene TRBD1, 5 bases. Germline V gene data show CDR1 as SEHNR and CDR2 as FQNEAQ (reference sequence). The CDR3 is 15 residues long. V lost 0 bases and J 3 bases, leaving 11 bases between the germline ends. CDR3 residues: CASSLAPGLYYGYTF. The CDR3 bases are TGTGCCAGCAGCTTAGCCCCGGGACTCTACTATGGCTACACCTTC.

Concerning this clone: A read error may account for a junction end that differs from germline. The chain joins TRBV11-2 to TRBJ2-2, with D possibly matching TRBD2 (6 bases). Germline values: CDR1 SGHAT, CDR2 FQNNGV. The CDR3 loop spans 15 amino acids. The CDR3 protein is CVSSSMGGSPGELFF. In nucleotides, the CDR3 is TGTGTCAGCAGTTCCATGGGAGGCAGCCCCGGGGAGCTGTTTTTT.

The chain uses TRBV5-1 and TRBJ2-1; TRBD1 is a possible D gene (5 bases). V was clipped by 6 bases and J by 10 bases, with 20 bases between them. This CDR3 is 14 amino acids long. CDR1 is SGHRS, CDR2 YFSETQ, per germline. The chain's CDR3 is CASMIGQGFREQFF. CDR3 coding DNA: TGCGCCAGCATGATAGGGCAGGGCTTCAGGGAGCAGTTCTTC.

The chain links TRBV19 to TRBJ2-7, with 7 bases identical to TRBD1. The CDR3 has 15 amino acids. The V and J ends lost 5 bases and 1 base, in that order; junction bases with no gene match: 8. Germline CDR1 LNHDA, CDR2 SQIVND (reference sequence). The CDR3 DNA sequence: TGTGCCAGTAGTCTAGTGACAGGGTTTTCCTACGAGCAGTACTTC. Residues: CASSLVTGFSYEQYF.

The chain combines TRBV6-5 with TRBJ1-5; D gene unclear. The CDR3 is made up of 15 amino acids. The ends were cut back, 5 bases at V and 4 bases at J, with 15 bases in the middle. Germline V gene data show CDR1 as MNHEY and CDR2 as SVGAGI. CDR3 region: CASSRGYPLNQPQHF. The CDR3 nucleotides read TGTGCCAGCAGTCGGGGTTACCCATTAAATCAGCCCCAGCATTTT.

The chain is built from TRBV6-5 and TRBJ1-2; D perhaps matches TRBD1 (5 bases). V dropped 5 bases and J dropped 7 bases, with 17 bases sitting between them. The germline CDR1 and CDR2 sequences are MNHEY and SVGAGI. The CDR3 has 14 residues. The CDR3 region is CASSANVGVGGYTF. In nucleotides, the CDR3 is TGTGCCAGCAGTGCTAACGTAGGGGTCGGTGGCTACACCTTC.

This clone has just one count. The rearrangement uses TRBV19 and TRBJ1-5; no clear D. CDR1 is LNHDA and CDR2 is SQIVND in the germline V gene (reference sequence). The ends were cut back, 5 bases at V and 2 bases at J, with 16 bases in the middle. The CDR3 runs to 16 residues. The CDR3, as DNA: TGTGCCAGTAGTTTCTGGCGCGGTGTCGGCAATCAGCCCCAGCATTTT. This gives the protein CASSFWRGVGNQPQHF.

This sequence joins TRBV7-5 and TRBJ2-5; whether TRBD2, the table's D call, matches the DNA was not checked. TRBV7-5 is a pseudogene. CDR3 size: 17 residues. The CDR3: CSRSQENSGEVQETQYF. CDR3 in DNA: TGTTCCAGAAGCCAGGAAAATAGCGGGGAGGTACAAGAGACCCAGTACTTC.

V and J are TRBV7-8 and TRBJ2-3; 9 bases match TRBD2. Losses at the gene ends were 0 bases for V and 4 bases for J; bases not matched to a gene: 14. The CDR3 extends over 19 amino acids. Germline V gene sequence: CDR1 SGHVS, CDR2 FQNEAQ. CDR3 coding DNA: TGTGCCAGCAGCTTAGCGGGGGCGGGGGGGCCGGGGGCCTCAGATACGCAGTATTTT. Translated, it gives CASSLAGAGGPGASDTQYF.

This sequence joins TRBV6-5 and TRBJ1-2, with TRBD1 identical over 11 bases. Germline CDR1 and CDR2: MNHEY and SVGAGI. V trimming: 7 bases; J trimming: 9 bases; junction bases outside the gene matches: 7. The CDR3 runs to 13 residues. CDR3 DNA: TGTGCCAGCACTGGACAGGGGGCGCTTAGCTACACCTTC. This gives the protein CASTGQGALSYTF.

V and J are TRBV7-6 and TRBJ2-7, with 9 nucleotides matching TRBD1. This CDR3 is 15 amino acids long. CDR1 and CDR2 (germline): SGHVS, FNYEAQ. With 6 bases clipped from V and 0 bases from J, the junction kept 6 bases outside the gene matches. The CDR3 loop is CASSNRGLTSYEQYF. In DNA form, the CDR3 reads TGTGCCAGCAGTAACAGGGGGCTTACCTCCTACGAGCAGTACTTC.

Comments on this clone: One end of the junction is discordant with germline, which a read error may explain. The chain employs TRBV7-9 and TRBJ2-7; 8 bases line up with TRBD1. CDR3 size: 13 residues. Germline CDR1 reads SEHNR; CDR2 reads FQNEAQ (reference sequence). The CDR3 loop is CSSSKDRAYEQYF. The CDR3 nucleotides are TGTTCCAGCAGCAAGGACAGGGCCTACGAGCAGTACTTC.

The chain employs TRBV7-9 and TRBJ2-1; 13 bases line up with TRBD2. The CDR3 loop spans 16 amino acids. With 5 bases clipped from V and 8 bases from J, the junction kept 9 bases outside the gene matches. CDR1 is SEHNR and CDR2 is FQNEAQ in the germline V gene (reference sequence). The chain's CDR3 is CASSRTSGGARDEQFF. CDR3 nucleotides: TGTGCCAGCAGCCGAACTAGCGGGGGGGCCCGGGATGAGCAGTTCTTC.